A single sample is the source of the 20 T cell receptor beta chains below, sequenced in a study of T cells in Graves' hyperthyroidism and ophthalmopathy. The source material, RNA transcripts, was used to amplify TCR beta CDR3 regions. With the HTBI primer set, the TCR CDR3 went through a first round of RT-PCR. Using its own MiXCR run on the multiplex PCR reads, TCRdb lists one record per CDR3 protein. The data show 500,000 to 550,000 distinct CDR3 sequences, around 21% seen once. Specimen: blood. Source of these receptors: a man aged 18 to 29 with Graves' hyperthyroidism.

This clonotype was detected ten times or more. The CDR3 nucleotides read TGCGCCAGCAGCCAAGGCCCTTCCGAGCAGTACTTC. Translation gives CASSQGPSEQYF. The chain joins TRBV4-1 to TRBJ2-7; D is undetermined. From germline, CDR1 is MGHRA and CDR2 YSYEKL. Deletions cut 1 base from V and 6 bases from J, with 7 bases between. This CDR3 region has 12 residues.

The chain is built from TRBV19 and TRBJ1-1; D is possibly TRBD1 (6 bases). The germline CDR1 and CDR2 sequences are LNHDA and SQIVND (reference sequence). This CDR3 contains 17 residues. The V end was cut by 4 bases, the J end by 4 bases, with 22 bases between. DNA for the CDR3: TGTGCCAGTAGTAAATTTGAAGGGGGGGCCCTCCCCACTGAAGCTTTCTTT. Encoded protein: CASSKFEGGALPTEAFF.

This clonotype was detected many times. This sequence joins TRBV27 and TRBJ1-5, with D unresolved. Trimming cost V 0 bases and J 0 bases, with 6 bases left between them. The CDR3 is 15 residues long. CDR1 MNHEY and CDR2 SMNVEV come from the germline V gene (reference sequence). The CDR3: CASSLSDGSNQPQHF. In DNA, the CDR3 is TGTGCCAGCAGTTTATCGGACGGTAGCAATCAGCCCCAGCATTTT.

This clonotype appeared a few times. The chain is built from TRBV4-1 and TRBJ1-2, with D maybe TRBD1 (6 bases). The CDR3 is 17 residues long. V dropped 4 bases and J dropped 4 bases, with 22 bases sitting between them. CDR1 and CDR2 (germline): MGHRA, YSYEKL. The CDR3, as DNA: TGCGCCAGCAGCCCCACAAAGACAGGCGGGAAATTCTATGGCTACACCTTC. It yields the protein CASSPTKTGGKFYGYTF.

Many counts were recorded for this clonotype. The chain has TRBV28 and TRBJ2-2; D remains unclear. V was pared by 6 bases and J by 1 base, with 18 bases between. The CDR3 extends over 17 amino acids. Germline CDR1 and CDR2: MDHEN and SYDVKM. The CDR3 coding sequence is TGTGCCAGCAGCCCCCACCCCGGCCGTATGAACACCGGGGAGCTGTTTTTT. This encodes CASSPHPGRMNTGELFF.

This clonotype was counted only a few times. The chain links TRBV7-8 to TRBJ2-7; D is unresolved. The CDR3 spans 13 residues. CDR1 and CDR2 from the germline V gene are SGHVS and FQNEAQ. V was clipped by 0 bases and J by 5 bases, with 8 bases between them. In DNA form, the CDR3 reads TGTGCCAGCAGCTTAGCGGTAGGGAACGAGCAGTACTTC. Its protein is CASSLAVGNEQYF.

This chain joins TRBV15 and TRBJ2-5; D is unclear. CDR1 LNHNV and CDR2 YYDKDF come from the germline V gene (reference sequence). The CDR3 length is 15 residues. Trimming pared 1 base from V and 3 bases from J, leaving 12 bases between. The CDR3 spells CATSRGAAAKETQYF. CDR3 in DNA: TGTGCCACCAGCAGAGGTGCGGCGGCCAAAGAGACCCAGTACTTC.

This clonotype was detected ten times or more. The chain is built from TRBV2 and TRBJ1-5, with D uncertain. V lost 1 base and J 3 bases, leaving 10 bases between the germline ends. Germline lookup yields CDR1 SNHLY and CDR2 FYNNEI. The CDR3 totals 15 residues. CDR3: CASSEGGYDNQPQHF. The DNA for the CDR3 is TGTGCCAGCAGTGAAGGAGGGTACGACAATCAGCCCCAGCATTTT.

This clonotype was observed a few times. The chain recombines TRBV19 with TRBJ2-7; possibly TRBD1 or TRBD2 for D (5 bases each). The CDR3 is made up of 13 amino acids. In germline, CDR1 is LNHDA, CDR2 SQIVND (reference sequence). The V end was cut by 3 bases, the J end by 5 bases, with 11 bases between. The CDR3 DNA reads as TGTGCCAGTAGTATCGGGGCTGGCGACGAGCAGTACTTC. Translated: CASSIGAGDEQYF.

This clonotype was recorded many times. This rearrangement joins TRBV6-5 to TRBJ2-7, with 7 bases aligning to TRBD2. The CDR3 totals 13 residues. Germline CDR1 and CDR2: MNHEY and SVGAGI. Losses at the gene ends were 2 bases for V and 6 bases for J; bases not matched to a gene: 4. In nucleotides, the CDR3 is TGTGCCAGCAGTTACATAGGGGAGGGCGAGCAGTACTTC. Its protein is CASSYIGEGEQYF.

This clonotype was counted many times. The chain employs TRBV6-5 and TRBJ2-2, with D tentatively TRBD1 (7 bases). Germline V gene lookup returns CDR1 MNHEY and CDR2 SVGAGI. V was trimmed by 0 bases and J by 2 bases, leaving 13 bases between them. The CDR3 is made up of 17 amino acids. CDR3 protein: CASSYSQGGANTGELFF. The CDR3 DNA reads as TGTGCCAGCAGTTACTCCCAGGGGGGCGCTAACACCGGGGAGCTGTTTTTT.

This clonotype was recorded a few times. The chain employs TRBV19 and TRBJ2-1; the D gene could be TRBD1 or TRBD2 (5 bases each). V was pared by 7 bases and J by 3 bases, with 16 bases between. Germline-derived CDR1 and CDR2 are LNHDA and SQIVND (reference sequence). The CDR3 runs to 15 residues. The CDR3 region is CASTTRGAGYNEQFF. CDR3 sequence (DNA): TGTGCCAGTACTACCCGAGGGGCGGGCTACAATGAGCAGTTCTTC.

This clonotype was seen ten or more times. V is TRBV18 and J is TRBJ2-7, with D possibly TRBD1 on 7 matching bases. The CDR3 consists of 15 residues. The V and J ends lost 2 bases and 2 bases respectively, with 13 bases between them. Looked up from germline, CDR1 is KGHSH and CDR2 is LQKENI. DNA for the CDR3: TGTGCCAGCTCACCAGACCAGGGGGGTACCTACGAGCAGTACTTC. Amino acid sequence: CASSPDQGGTYEQYF.

This clonotype has a count of ten or more. The CDR3 is CASSQDWTENTEAFF. The CDR3 coding sequence is TGTGCCAGCAGCCAAGACTGGACAGAGAACACTGAAGCTTTCTTT. The chain is built from TRBV4-2 and TRBJ1-1, with D tentatively TRBD1 (6 bases). The CDR3 contains 15 residues. V lost 0 bases and J lost 1, with 9 bases in between. The germline V gene encodes CDR1 LGHNA and CDR2 YNFKEQ.

This clonotype was picked up many times. The V gene is TRBV28, the J gene TRBJ1-1; unclear D gene. Trimming took off 6 bases at V and 6 bases at J, with 20 bases between the two ends. The CDR3 consists of 15 residues. Looked up from germline, CDR1 is MDHEN and CDR2 is SYDVKM. CDR3 sequence (DNA): TGTGCCAGCAGCGATTGGACCATGCCCCGAGCTGAAGCTTTCTTT. Its protein product is CASSDWTMPRAEAFF.

This clonotype has only a few counts. The chain couples TRBV9 to TRBJ2-2, with a weak D call TRBD1 (6 bases). V was cut by 3 bases and J by 2 bases, with 8 bases left in between. The CDR3 sequence is 14 residues long. Looked up from germline, CDR1 is SGDLS and CDR2 is YYNGEE. CDR3 DNA: TGTGCCAGCAGCGGGGACATAAACACCGGGGAGCTGTTTTTT. This translates into CASSGDINTGELFF.

On this clonotype itself: This may come from a read error, since a much larger clone is one base off. The CDR3 does not end in the conserved phenylalanine or tryptophan, so this is likely a read error. The chain couples TRBV24-1 to TRBJ1-1, with D tentatively TRBD1 (5 bases). V gave up 4 bases and J gave up 11 bases, with 10 bases separating them. Per the germline V gene, CDR1 is KGHDR and CDR2 is SFDVKD. The CDR3 extends over 11 amino acids. The CDR3 here is CATSDGGLAFL. In DNA form, the CDR3 reads TGTGCCACCAGTGACGGGGGTCTGGCTTTCTTG.

There are many counts of this clonotype. One end of the junction varies from germline; a read error may be responsible. The chain recombines TRBV5-1 with TRBJ2-7; D not resolved. Germline CDR1 is SGHRS and CDR2 is YFSETQ. CDR3 length: 13 amino acids. As DNA, the CDR3 is TGCGCCAGCAGCTTGGGGCGCACATTAAGTCCGCACTTC. Translation: CASSLGRTLSPHF. The variable domain in full, completed from reference TRBV5-1 and TRBJ2-7, reads KAGVTQTPRYLIKTRGQQVTLSCSPISGHRSVSWYQQTPGQGLQFLFEYFSETQRNKGNFPGRFSGRQFSNSRSEMNVSTLELGDSALYLCASSLGRTLSPHFGPGTRLTVT.

In its sample, this clonotype was seen many times. V usage is TRBV7-9 and J usage is TRBJ1-1; 7 nucleotides agree with TRBD1. CDR1 is SEHNR, CDR2 FQNEAQ, per germline (reference sequence). The CDR3 has 14 amino acids. The trim removed 4 bases at V and 7 bases at J, leaving 9 bases unmatched. CDR3 DNA: TGTGCCAGCAGCTACAACACAGGGGAGATTGAAGCTTTCTTT. Encoded protein: CASSYNTGEIEAFF.

The CDR3, as DNA: TGCGCCAGCAGCTTGGCCGAAGAGGGCTACGAGCAGTACTTC. Translated, it gives CASSLAEEGYEQYF. V and J are TRBV5-1 and TRBJ2-7, with D tentatively TRBD2 (5 bases). Germline-derived CDR1 and CDR2 are SGHRS and YFSETQ. The CDR3 sequence is 14 residues long. The ends were cut back, 0 bases at V and 3 bases at J, with 10 bases in the middle.